These 18 T cell receptor beta chains were all obtained from the same sample, sequenced in a study of shared clonotypes between healthy human individuals. Assay used: immunoSEQ multiplex PCR; TCRdb lists only in-frame clones, some missing. The top ten hold 0.1% to 0.15% of the sample, which has more than 2 million clones, over 85% seen once. Sequenced input: naive CD4+ T cells sorted from blood. Subset noted: CD45RA+ positively selected. The receptors stem from a young man in good health.

The chain links TRBV4-3 to TRBJ1-2, with D maybe TRBD1 (6 bases). The CDR3 runs to 15 residues. Germline V gives CDR1 LGHNA, CDR2 YSLEER. Trimming pared 1 base from V and 2 bases from J, leaving 11 bases between. CDR3 nucleotide sequence: TGCGCCAGCAGCCAAGGGTTCACAGGGAACTATGGCTACACCTTC. Amino acid sequence: CASSQGFTGNYGYTF.

Written as DNA, the CDR3 is TGTGCCAGCCGGTCAGGGGGCAACACCGGGGAGCTGTTTTTT. Residues: CASRSGGNTGELFF. The gene calls are TRBV6-6 and TRBJ2-2; TRBD1 matches at 8 bases. V was clipped by 8 bases and J by 2 bases; unmatched bases: 4. Germline V gene lookup returns CDR1 MNHNY and CDR2 SVGAGI (reference sequence). There are 14 residues in the CDR3.

This chain joins TRBV15 and TRBJ2-7; D may be TRBD1 or TRBD2 (5 bases each). The V end lost 0 bases, the J end lost 6 bases, and 15 bases lay between the germline ends. The CDR3 contains 15 residues. In germline, CDR1 is LNHNV, CDR2 YYDKDF (reference sequence). CDR3: CATSRDRTGASEQYF. In nucleotides, the CDR3 is TGTGCCACCAGCAGAGATCGGACTGGGGCCTCCGAGCAGTACTTC.

The V call is TRBV5-4, the J call TRBJ2-1; TRBD2 matches 11 bases. This CDR3 is 15 amino acids long. V gave up 5 bases and J gave up 3 bases; unmatched junction bases: 4. CDR1 is SGHNT and CDR2 is YYREEE in the germline V gene (reference sequence). CDR3 DNA: TGTGCCAGCAGGTTGACTAGCGGGGTCTACAATGAGCAGTTCTTC. Protein product: CASRLTSGVYNEQFF.

The gene calls are TRBV7-9 and TRBJ2-5; 9 bases map to TRBD1. The J segment lost 5 bases and the V segment lost 3 bases, leaving 7 bases of the junction unmatched. The CDR3 is 15 amino acids. CDR1 is SEHNR and CDR2 is FQNEAQ in the germline V gene (reference sequence). DNA of the CDR3: TGTGCCAGCAGCTTTTCGGGGGGACAGGGCGAGACCCAGTACTTC. Translating gives CASSFSGGQGETQYF.

The chain combines TRBV15 with TRBJ1-3; possibly TRBD1 for D (6 bases). The CDR3 extends over 16 amino acids. Germline V CDR1 and CDR2: LNHNV, YYDKDF (reference sequence). The V end was cut by 3 bases, the J end by 4 bases, with 16 bases between. CDR3 amino acids: CATSRDSPGGGNTIYF. The CDR3 bases are TGTGCCACCAGCAGGGACAGCCCGGGCGGGGGAAACACCATATATTTT.

J is TRBJ2-1 and V is TRBV27, with TRBD2 matching 10 bases. Germline lookup yields CDR1 MNHEY and CDR2 SMNVEV (reference sequence). The CDR3 totals 15 residues. The junction had 0 bases not matched to a gene; V was cut back by 2 bases and J by 2 bases. The CDR3 spells CASSLSGGAYNEQFF. CDR3 nucleotide sequence: TGTGCCAGCAGTTTAAGCGGGGGGGCCTACAATGAGCAGTTCTTC.

The chain is built from TRBV4-2 and TRBJ2-3; 7 positions agree with TRBD2. Trimming removed 1 base from V and 5 bases from J; junction bases left unmatched: 6. Germline lookup yields CDR1 LGHNA and CDR2 YNFKEQ. This CDR3 spans 15 amino acids. The DNA of the CDR3 is TGTGCCAGCAGCCAAGGGGACCAGCGGGGAGATACGCAGTATTTT. This gives the protein CASSQGDQRGDTQYF.

The gene calls are TRBV30 and TRBJ2-3; tentative D call: TRBD2 (6 bases). Per germline, CDR1 GTSNPN and CDR2 SVGIG (reference sequence). The CDR3 contains 15 residues. Between the trimmed V and J ends, which lost 1 base and 5 bases, there was a span of 16 bases. CDR3 sequence: CAWSDPAGREDTQYF. Here the CDR3 DNA reads TGTGCCTGGAGTGATCCCGCGGGACGGGAAGATACGCAGTATTTT.

This chain joins TRBV5-1 and TRBJ2-5, with 7 nucleotides matching TRBD1. This CDR3 is built from 15 residues. CDR1 and CDR2 from the germline V gene are SGHRS and YFSETQ. V lost 4 bases, J lost 5 bases, and 11 bases stayed unmatched. In DNA, the CDR3 is TGCGCCAGCAGCCCGAGACAGGGAACCGGGGAGACCCAGTACTTC. It yields the protein CASSPRQGTGETQYF.

The chain has TRBV30 and TRBJ2-3; either TRBD1 or TRBD2 may supply D (5 bases each). The CDR3 is made up of 13 amino acids. CDR1 and CDR2 from the germline V gene are GTSNPN and SVGIG (reference sequence). The ends were cut back, 5 bases at V and 8 bases at J, with 17 bases in the middle. The CDR3 DNA reads TGTGCCTGGGCAAGAGGGGTGCAGGCTACGCAGTATTTT. Protein: CAWARGVQATQYF.

This rearrangement joins TRBV7-2 to TRBJ2-3; D gene ambiguous. V shed 5 bases and J shed 5 bases, with 17 bases lying between them. This CDR3 is 15 amino acids long. CDR1 and CDR2 from the germline V gene are SGHTA and FQGNSA. The CDR3 reads CASSNSGPPGDTQYF. As DNA, the CDR3 is TGTGCCAGCAGCAACTCGGGCCCCCCCGGAGATACGCAGTATTTT.

This sequence joins TRBV2 and TRBJ2-2; weak D call: TRBD1 (6 bases). Germline CDR1 is SNHLY and CDR2 is FYNNEI. The CDR3 is 16 residues long. The V end lost 7 bases, the J end lost 5 bases, and 20 bases lay between the germline ends. The CDR3 spells CASTPEGRGITGELFF. In nucleotides, the CDR3 is TGTGCCAGCACCCCTGAGGGCAGGGGTATAACCGGGGAGCTGTTTTTT.

V usage is TRBV6-6 and J usage is TRBJ1-6; no definite D call. The ends were cut back, 2 bases at V and 7 bases at J, with 9 bases in the middle. The CDR3 runs 14 residues. CDR1 is MNHNY, CDR2 SVGAGI, per germline (reference sequence). The CDR3 DNA reads as TGTGCCAGCAGTTACCGGGAGACAAATTCACCCCTCCACTTT. Protein sequence: CASSYRETNSPLHF.

V and J are TRBV28 and TRBJ1-2; 7 nucleotides agree with TRBD1. This CDR3 spans 14 amino acids. In germline, CDR1 is MDHEN, CDR2 SYDVKM. J was trimmed by 14 bases and V by 5 bases; bases with no gene match: 17. CDR3 loop: CASSGSGTVGPRTF. As DNA, the CDR3 is TGTGCCAGCAGTGGATCCGGGACAGTCGGTCCTAGAACCTTC.

The rearrangement links TRBV25-1 to TRBJ2-1; D ambiguous. The germline V and J ends were trimmed by 3 bases and 3 bases, with 6 bases remaining between them. This CDR3 contains 13 residues. Germline-derived CDR1 and CDR2 are MGHDK and SYGVNS. As DNA, the CDR3 is TGTGCCAGCAGTGAGTACGGCTACAATGAGCAGTTCTTC. Encoded protein: CASSEYGYNEQFF.

To note about this clone: This may stem from a read error, because a much larger clone lies one nucleotide away. This CDR3 is also generated by other DNA sequences in the sample. CDR3 sequence reads: CASSTGNTEAFF. The CDR3 nucleotides are TGTGCCAGCTCAACAGGGAACACTGAAGCTTTCTTT. The J gene is TRBJ1-1, the V gene TRBV18, with D perhaps matching TRBD1 (5 bases). The CDR3 spans 12 residues. CDR1 and CDR2 (germline): KGHSH, LQKENI. V was pared by 5 bases and J by 1 base, with 5 bases between.

The chain uses TRBV5-5 and TRBJ1-2; D is unresolved. The CDR3 totals 13 residues. The V end lost 5 bases, the J end lost 0 bases, and 8 bases lay between the germline ends. CDR1 SGHKS and CDR2 YYEKEE come from the germline V gene (reference sequence). The CDR3 here is CASSYDTNYGYTF. The CDR3 nucleotides read TGTGCCAGCAGTTATGACACTAACTATGGCTACACCTTC.